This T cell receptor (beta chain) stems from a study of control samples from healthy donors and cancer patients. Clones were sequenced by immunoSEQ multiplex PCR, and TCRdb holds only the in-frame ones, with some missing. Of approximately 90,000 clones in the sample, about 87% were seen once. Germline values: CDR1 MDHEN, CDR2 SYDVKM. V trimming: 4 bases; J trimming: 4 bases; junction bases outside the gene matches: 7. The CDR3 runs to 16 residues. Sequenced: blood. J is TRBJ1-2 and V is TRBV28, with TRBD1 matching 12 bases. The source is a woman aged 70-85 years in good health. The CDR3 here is CASSSGTGGAPYGYTF. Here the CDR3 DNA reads TGTGCCAGCAGTTCGGGGACAGGGGGCGCTCCCTATGGCTACACCTTC.